The entry that follows covers one T cell receptor beta chain sequence. The entry originates in a study of CD8 T cells in Susac syndrome. Overall study: Patients with Susac syndrome were therapy-naive, on corticosteroids, or on intravenous immunoglobulin alone at the time that blood was drawn.

Germline CDR1 SQVTM, CDR2 ANQGSEA. V was pared by 7 bases and J by 0 bases, with 9 bases between. The CDR3 has 12 amino acids. Random hexamers primed reverse transcription of about 0.45 to 1 ug RNA. TCR beta CDR3 was amplified by immunoSEQ covering 54 Vbeta and 13 Jbeta. MiXCR, run by TCRdb on the immunoSEQ multiplex PCR reads, gives a single entry per CDR3 protein. Of around 170,000 distinct CDR3 sequences listed, roughly 92% are singletons. The source material was CD4+ T cells from PBMCs. The clonotype originates from a human donor with Susac syndrome. The chain joins TRBV29-1 to TRBJ1-1, with D possibly TRBD1 on 6 matching bases. Here the CDR3 DNA reads TGCAGCGCCGGACAGATGAACACTGAAGCTTTCTTT. Its protein is CSAGQMNTEAFF.